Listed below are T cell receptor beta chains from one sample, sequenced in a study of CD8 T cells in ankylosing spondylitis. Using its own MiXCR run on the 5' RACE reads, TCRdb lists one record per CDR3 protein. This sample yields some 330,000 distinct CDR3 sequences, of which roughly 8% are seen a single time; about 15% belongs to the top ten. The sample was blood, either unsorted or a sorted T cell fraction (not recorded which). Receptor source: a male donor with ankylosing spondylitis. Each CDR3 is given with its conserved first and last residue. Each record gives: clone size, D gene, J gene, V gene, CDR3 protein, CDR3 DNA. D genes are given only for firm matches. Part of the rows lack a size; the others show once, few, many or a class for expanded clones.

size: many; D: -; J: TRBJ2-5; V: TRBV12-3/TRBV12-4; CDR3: CASSFSSQETQYF; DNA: TGTGCCAGCAGTTTCAGTAGCCAAGAGACCCAGTACTTC
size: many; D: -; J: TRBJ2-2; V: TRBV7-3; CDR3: CASSSAGGPNTGELFF; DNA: TGTGCCAGCAGTTCCGCAGGGGGGCCGAACACCGGGGAGCTGTTTTTT
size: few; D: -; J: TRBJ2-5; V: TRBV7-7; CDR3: CASSGPGDQETQYF; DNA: TGTGCTAGCAGCGGACCGGGGGACCAAGAGACCCAGTACTTC
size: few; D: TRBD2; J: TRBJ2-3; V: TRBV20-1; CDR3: CSAASGVTDTQYF; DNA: TGCAGTGCTGCTAGCGGGGTCACAGATACGCAGTATTTT
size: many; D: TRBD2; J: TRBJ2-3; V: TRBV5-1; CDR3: CASSLVATPREGTQYF; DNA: TGCGCCAGCAGCTTGGTGGCGACTCCAAGGGAGGGTACGCAGTATTTT
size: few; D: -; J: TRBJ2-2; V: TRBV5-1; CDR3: CASSPGAGTGELFF; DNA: TGCGCCAGCAGCCCGGGGGCAGGGACCGGGGAGCTGTTTTTT
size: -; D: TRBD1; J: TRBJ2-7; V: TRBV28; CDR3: CASSLRQGSYAYEQYF; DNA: TGTGCCAGCAGTTTAAGACAGGGGTCGTACGCCTACGAGCAGTACTTC
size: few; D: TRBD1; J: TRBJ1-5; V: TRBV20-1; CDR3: CCANPTGGLSQPQHF; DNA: TGCTGTGCTAACCCTACAGGGGGTCTTAGTCAGCCCCAGCATTTT
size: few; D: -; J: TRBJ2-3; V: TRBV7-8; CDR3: CASSLASKANTQYF; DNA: TGTGCCAGCAGCTTAGCCTCAAAAGCAAATACGCAGTATTTT
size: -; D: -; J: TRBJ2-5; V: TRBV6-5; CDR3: CASSYSGVTQETQYF; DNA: TGTGCCAGCAGTTACTCAGGGGTTACCCAAGAGACCCAGTACTTC
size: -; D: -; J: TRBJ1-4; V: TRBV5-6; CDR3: CASSLGAPGDSLFF; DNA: TGTGCCAGCAGCTTGGGGGCCCCAGGGGATTCCCTGTTTTTT
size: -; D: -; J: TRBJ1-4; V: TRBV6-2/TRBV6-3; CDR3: CASREGGVEKLFF; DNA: TGTGCCAGCAGGGAAGGCGGCGTAGAAAAACTGTTTTTT
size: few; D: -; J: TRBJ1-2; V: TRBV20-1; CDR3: CSARVGNGYGYTF; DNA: TGCAGTGCTAGAGTGGGGAATGGCTATGGCTACACCTTC
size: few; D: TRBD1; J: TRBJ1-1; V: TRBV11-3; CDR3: CASSMGQGNTEAFF; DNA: TGTGCCAGCAGCATGGGACAGGGGAACACTGAAGCTTTCTTT
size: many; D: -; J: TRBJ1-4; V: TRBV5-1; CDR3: CASSLAGTRDEKLFF; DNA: TGCGCCAGCAGCTTGGCGGGGACGAGGGATGAAAAACTGTTTTTT
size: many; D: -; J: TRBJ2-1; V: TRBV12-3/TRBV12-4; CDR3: CASSPQPFNEQFF; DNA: TGTGCCAGCAGTCCCCAGCCCTTCAATGAGCAGTTCTTC
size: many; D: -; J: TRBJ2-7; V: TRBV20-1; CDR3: CSARIGGAHYEQYF; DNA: TGCAGTGCTAGAATTGGGGGAGCGCACTACGAGCAGTACTTC
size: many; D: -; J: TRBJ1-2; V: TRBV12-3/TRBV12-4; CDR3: CASSRRQNYGYTF; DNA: TGTGCCAGCAGTAGGCGCCAGAACTATGGCTACACCTTC
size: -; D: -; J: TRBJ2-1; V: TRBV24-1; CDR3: CATSDLDGEEQFF; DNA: TGTGCCACCAGTGATTTAGACGGAGAGGAGCAGTTCTTC
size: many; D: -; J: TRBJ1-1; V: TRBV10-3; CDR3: CAITRSGGRVNTEAFF; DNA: TGTGCCATCACTCGTAGTGGAGGTAGGGTGAACACTGAAGCTTTCTTT
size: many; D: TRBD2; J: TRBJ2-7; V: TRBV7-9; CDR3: CASSLTGRHEQYF; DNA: TGTGCCAGCAGCTTAACCGGGAGGCACGAGCAGTACTTC
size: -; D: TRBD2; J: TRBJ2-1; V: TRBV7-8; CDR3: CASSLFPLAGESYNEQFF; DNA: TGTGCCAGCAGCTTATTCCCTCTAGCGGGAGAGTCCTACAATGAGCAGTTCTTC
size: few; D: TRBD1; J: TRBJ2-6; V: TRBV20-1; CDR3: CSARGQGVGANVLTF; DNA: TGCAGTGCCAGGGGACAGGGGGTTGGGGCCAACGTCCTGACTTTC
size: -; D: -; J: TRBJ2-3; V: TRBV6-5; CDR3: CASSYSVGGVDTQYF; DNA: TGTGCCAGCAGTTACTCAGTAGGGGGAGTGGATACGCAGTATTTT
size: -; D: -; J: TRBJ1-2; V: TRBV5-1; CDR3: CASSVGAGYTF; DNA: TGCGCCAGCAGCGTGGGGGCAGGCTACACCTTC
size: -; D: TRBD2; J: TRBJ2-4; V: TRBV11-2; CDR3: CASSRTSGRGNIQYF; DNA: TGTGCCAGCAGCCGGACTAGCGGGAGAGGGAACATTCAGTACTTC
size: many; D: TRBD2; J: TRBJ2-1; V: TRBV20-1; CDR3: CSARGTSGSSYNEQFF; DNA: TGCAGTGCTAGGGGGACTAGCGGGAGCTCCTACAATGAGCAGTTCTTC
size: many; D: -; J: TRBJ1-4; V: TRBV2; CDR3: CASSPSGGATNEKLFF; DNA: TGTGCCAGCAGTCCCAGCGGAGGGGCAACTAATGAAAAACTGTTTTTT
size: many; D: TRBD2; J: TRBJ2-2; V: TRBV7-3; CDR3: CASSLGRVTSGSVGELFF; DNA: TGTGCCAGCAGCTTAGGGCGAGTGACTAGCGGGAGTGTCGGGGAGCTGTTTTTT
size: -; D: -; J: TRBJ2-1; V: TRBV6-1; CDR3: CASLRQGEYNEQFF; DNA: TGTGCCAGCCTGAGGCAGGGCGAGTACAATGAGCAGTTCTTC
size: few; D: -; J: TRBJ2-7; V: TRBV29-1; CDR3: CSVETQGQGEQYF; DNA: TGCAGCGTTGAAACGCAGGGGCAAGGCGAGCAGTACTTC
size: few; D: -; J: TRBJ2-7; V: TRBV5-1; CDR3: CASSLDMSGEQYF; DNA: TGCGCCAGCAGCTTGGACATGTCGGGGGAGCAGTACTTC
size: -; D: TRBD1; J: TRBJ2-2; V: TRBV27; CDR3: CASSSPVRTGGSGELFF; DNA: TGTGCCAGCAGTTCCCCCGTTAGGACAGGGGGCTCCGGGGAGCTGTTTTTT
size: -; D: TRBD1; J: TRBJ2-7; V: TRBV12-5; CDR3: CASGKDREQYF; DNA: TGTGCTAGTGGCAAGGACAGGGAGCAGTACTTC
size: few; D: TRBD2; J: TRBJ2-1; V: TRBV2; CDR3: CASSVLAVPGTNEQFF; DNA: TGTGCCAGCAGTGTACTAGCGGTGCCAGGGACGAATGAGCAGTTCTTC
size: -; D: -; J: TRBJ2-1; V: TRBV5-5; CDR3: CASSLAGEKFF; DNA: TGTGCCAGCAGCTTGGCCGGTGAAAAGTTCTTC
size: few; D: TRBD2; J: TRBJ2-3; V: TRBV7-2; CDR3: CASSYSGRVTDTQYF; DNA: TGTGCCAGCAGCTATAGCGGGAGGGTCACAGATACGCAGTATTTT
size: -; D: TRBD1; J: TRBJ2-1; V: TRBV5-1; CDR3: CASSYDRVSYNEQFF; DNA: TGCGCCAGCAGCTACGACAGGGTCTCCTACAATGAGCAGTTCTTC
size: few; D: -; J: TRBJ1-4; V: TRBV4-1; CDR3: CASSQDGTGTREKLFF; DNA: TGCGCCAGCAGCCAAGATGGAACAGGGACCCGCGAAAAACTGTTTTTT
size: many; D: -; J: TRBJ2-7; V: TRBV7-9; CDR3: CASTSGAYEQYF; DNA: TGTGCCAGCACCTCAGGGGCATACGAGCAGTACTTC
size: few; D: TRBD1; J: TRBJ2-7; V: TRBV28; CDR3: CASSFIVGGLYEQYF; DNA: TGTGCCAGCAGTTTTATTGTAGGGGGCTTGTACGAGCAGTACTTC
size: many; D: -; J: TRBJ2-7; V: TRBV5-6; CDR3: CASSLRGREQYF; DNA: TGTGCCAGCAGCTTACGAGGGAGGGAGCAGTACTTC
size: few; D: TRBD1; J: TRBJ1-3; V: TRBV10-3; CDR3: CAIRGTARSGNTIYF; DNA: TGTGCCATCAGAGGGACAGCGCGCTCTGGAAACACCATATATTTT
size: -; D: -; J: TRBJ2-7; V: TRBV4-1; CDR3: CASSQVLLLSYEQYF; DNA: TGCGCCAGCAGCCAAGTCTTACTACTCTCCTACGAGCAGTACTTC
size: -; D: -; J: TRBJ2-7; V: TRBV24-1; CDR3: CATSVGQGYEQYF; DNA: TGTGCCACCAGTGTTGGGCAGGGATACGAGCAGTACTTC
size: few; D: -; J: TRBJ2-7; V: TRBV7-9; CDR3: CASSHPERVGHYEQYF; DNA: TGTGCCAGCAGCCACCCAGAGCGCGTGGGTCATTACGAGCAGTACTTC
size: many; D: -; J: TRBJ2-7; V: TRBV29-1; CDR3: CSVVRGQGSYEQYF; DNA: TGCAGCGTTGTCCGGGGGCAGGGGTCCTACGAGCAGTACTTC
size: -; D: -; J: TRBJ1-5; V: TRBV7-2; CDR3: CASSKRTGNQPQHF; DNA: TGTGCCAGCAGCAAAAGGACAGGCAATCAGCCCCAGCATTTT
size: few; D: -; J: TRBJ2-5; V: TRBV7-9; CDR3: CASSWAGTSRETQYF; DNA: TGTGCCAGCAGCTGGGCGGGGACGTCAAGAGAGACCCAGTACTTC
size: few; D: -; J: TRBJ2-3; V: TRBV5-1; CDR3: CASSFRPPTDTQYF; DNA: TGCGCCAGCAGCTTTAGGCCACCCACAGATACGCAGTATTTT
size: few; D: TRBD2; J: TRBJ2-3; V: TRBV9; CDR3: CASSVAWREWGDTQYF; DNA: TGTGCCAGCAGCGTAGCTTGGCGGGAGTGGGGAGATACGCAGTATTTT
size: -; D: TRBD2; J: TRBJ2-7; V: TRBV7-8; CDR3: CASSFSGSIYEQYF; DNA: TGTGCCAGCAGCTTTAGCGGGAGCATCTACGAGCAGTACTTC
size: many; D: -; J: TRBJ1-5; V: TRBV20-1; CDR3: CSAIVMYNQPQHF; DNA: TGCAGTGCTATCGTAATGTACAATCAGCCCCAGCATTTT
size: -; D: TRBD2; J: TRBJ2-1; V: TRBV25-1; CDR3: CASRARTSGYNEQFF; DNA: TGTGCCAGCAGGGCCCGGACTAGCGGTTACAATGAGCAGTTCTTC
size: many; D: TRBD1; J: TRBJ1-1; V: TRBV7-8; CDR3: CASSLGTGVYTEAFF; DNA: TGTGCCAGCAGCTTAGGGACAGGGGTTTACACTGAAGCTTTCTTT
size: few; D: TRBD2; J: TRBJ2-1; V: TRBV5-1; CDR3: CASSLFAGADNEQFF; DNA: TGCGCCAGCAGCTTGTTTGCGGGAGCTGACAATGAGCAGTTCTTC
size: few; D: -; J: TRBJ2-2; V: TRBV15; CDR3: CATGRQQSSGELFF; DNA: TGTGCCACCGGCCGCCAACAATCGTCCGGGGAGCTGTTTTTT